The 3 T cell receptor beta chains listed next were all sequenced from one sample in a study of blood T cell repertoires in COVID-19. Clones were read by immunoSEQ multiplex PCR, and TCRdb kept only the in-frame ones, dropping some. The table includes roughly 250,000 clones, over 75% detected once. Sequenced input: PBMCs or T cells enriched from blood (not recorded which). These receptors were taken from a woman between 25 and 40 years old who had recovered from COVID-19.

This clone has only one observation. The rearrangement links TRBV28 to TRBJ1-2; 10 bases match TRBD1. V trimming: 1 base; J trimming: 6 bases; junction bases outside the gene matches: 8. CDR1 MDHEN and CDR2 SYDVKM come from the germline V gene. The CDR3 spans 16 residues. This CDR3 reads CASSLSMTGGANGYTF. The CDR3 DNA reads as TGTGCCAGCAGTTTATCAATGACAGGGGGCGCGAATGGCTACACCTTC.

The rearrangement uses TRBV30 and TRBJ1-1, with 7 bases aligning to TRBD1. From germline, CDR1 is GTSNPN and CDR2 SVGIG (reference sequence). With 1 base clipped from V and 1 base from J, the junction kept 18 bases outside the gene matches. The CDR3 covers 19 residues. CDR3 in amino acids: CAWSDPRKGAPWENTEAFF. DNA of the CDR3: TGTGCCTGGAGTGACCCGAGAAAGGGGGCCCCCTGGGAGAACACTGAAGCTTTCTTT. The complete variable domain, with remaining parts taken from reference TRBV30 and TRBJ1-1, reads SQTIHQWPATLVQPVGSPLSLECTVEGTSNPNLYWYRQAAGRGLQLLFYSVGIGQISSEVPQNLSASRPQDRQFILSSKKLLLSDSGFYLCAWSDPRKGAPWENTEAFFGQGTRLTVV.

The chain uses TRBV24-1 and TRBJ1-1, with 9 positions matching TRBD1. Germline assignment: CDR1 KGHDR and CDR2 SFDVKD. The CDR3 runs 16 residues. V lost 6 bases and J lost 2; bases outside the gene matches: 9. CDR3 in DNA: TGTGCCACCAGTCCGGGACAGGGTTTCTTAAACACTGAAGCTTTCTTT. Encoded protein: CATSPGQGFLNTEAFF.